This TCR beta chain was captured in a study of blood T cell repertoires in COVID-19. About the research overall: Material from acute and convalescent COVID-19 was sourced from the United States, Italy and Spain. Sources were T cells, B-cell-depleted T cells, or PBMCs; the material itself was cDNA or gDNA.

This clone was recorded once. Clones were sequenced by immunoSEQ multiplex PCR, and TCRdb holds only the in-frame ones, with some missing. The sample shows about 500,000 clones, about 89% of them seen only once. V dropped 5 bases and J dropped 6; count of bases not matched to a gene: 14. Looked up from germline, CDR1 is MDHEN and CDR2 is SYDVKM. The CDR3 consists of 16 residues. Specimen: peripheral blood. The receptor comes from a woman aged 50 to 60 with COVID-19, enrolled during active disease. The rearrangement uses TRBV28 and TRBJ1-1; the match to TRBD1 covers 8 bases. CDR3 protein: CASSLLRTGPHSEAFF. CDR3 coding DNA: TGTGCCAGCAGTCTCCTGCGGACAGGGCCCCACTCTGAAGCTTTCTTT.